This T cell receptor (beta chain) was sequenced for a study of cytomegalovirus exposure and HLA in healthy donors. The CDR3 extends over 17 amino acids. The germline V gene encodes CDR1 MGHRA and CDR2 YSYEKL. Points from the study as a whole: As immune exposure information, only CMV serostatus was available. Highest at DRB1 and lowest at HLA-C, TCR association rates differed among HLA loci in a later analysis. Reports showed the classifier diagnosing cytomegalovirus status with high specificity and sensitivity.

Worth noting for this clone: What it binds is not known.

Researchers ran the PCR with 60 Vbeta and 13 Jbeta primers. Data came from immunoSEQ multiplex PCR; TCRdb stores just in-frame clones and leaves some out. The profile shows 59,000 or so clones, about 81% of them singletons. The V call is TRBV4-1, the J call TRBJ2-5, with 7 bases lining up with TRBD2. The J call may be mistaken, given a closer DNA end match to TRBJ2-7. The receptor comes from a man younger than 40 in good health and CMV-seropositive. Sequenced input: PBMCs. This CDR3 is CASSQGPGGADTYEQYF. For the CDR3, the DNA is TGCGCCAGCAGCCAAGGCCCGGGGGGTGCCGACACCTACGAGCAGTACTTC.